This TCR beta chain was identified in a study of glioma-infiltrating T cells. V gave up 3 bases and J gave up 5 bases; unmatched junction bases: 4. CDR3 length: 15 amino acids. Looked up from germline, CDR1 is MNHEY and CDR2 is SMNVEV (reference sequence). This clonotype was counted many times. Its antigen is not known. Amplification of TCR alpha and beta CDR3 regions from RNA used iRepertoire nested multiplex PCR. Input was roughly 100-450 ng of tissue mRNA or PBMC total RNA. One entry per CDR3 protein results from TCRdb running MiXCR on the multiplex PCR reads. The sample has about 130,000 distinct CDR3 sequences; about 23% are singletons. Study-level results: Gliomas, especially low-grade, showed above-expected tissue-blood divergence; non-neoplastic patients showed below. Tissue and blood shared very few CDR3 sequences.

This chain links TRBV27 with TRBJ1-5; 10 bases line up with TRBD1. The TCR comes from a human donor with low-grade glioma or glioblastoma, undergoing nonglioma brain surgery, or in good health (not recorded which). The sequenced sample was glioma tissue, nonneoplastic brain tissue, or PBMCs (not recorded which). The CDR3 sequence: CASSLTGQGDQPQHF. The DNA for the CDR3 is TGTGCCAGCAGTTTGACCGGACAGGGGGATCAGCCCCAGCATTTT.